The 31 T cell receptor beta chains below were found in one sample sequenced in a study of blood T cells in healthy people across ages. A second PCR of about 7 to 12 cycles used a sample-barcoded 5' primer and a J-beta primer mix. TCRdb re-called the 5' RACE reads through MiXCR, storing one row per CDR3 protein. The top ten hold 7.9% of the sample, which has around 1,500,000 distinct CDR3 sequences, around two fifths seen once. The specimen was blood. The receptors were gathered from a woman aged 18-29 years in good health.

This clonotype was found a few times. The chain combines TRBV28 with TRBJ1-2, with 9 nucleotides matching TRBD1. The J segment lost 5 bases and the V segment lost 6 bases, leaving 10 bases of the junction unmatched. In germline, CDR1 is MDHEN, CDR2 SYDVKM. The CDR3 consists of 15 residues. This CDR3 reads CASRTGTGIRYGYTF. The CDR3 DNA reads as TGTGCCAGCAGGACCGGGACAGGGATTCGGTATGGCTACACCTTC.

The count of this clonotype is one. The rearrangement uses TRBV12-3 or TRBV12-4 and TRBJ1-2; D call uncertain. CDR3 length equals 14 residues. The germline V and J ends were trimmed by 5 bases and 5 bases, with 15 bases remaining between them. The CDR3 region is CASSATTAFYGYTF. CDR3 DNA: TGTGCCAGCAGTGCGACAACAGCCTTTTATGGCTACACCTTC.

J is TRBJ2-4 and V is TRBV2; weak D call: TRBD2 (5 bases). The J call may be incorrect, as the DNA end agrees better with TRBJ2-7. The CDR3 length is 12 residues. Looked up from germline, CDR1 is SNHLY and CDR2 is FYNNEI. The CDR3 nucleotides are TGTGCCAGCAGTGGAGGGTACGACGAGCAGTACTTC. It translates to CASSGGYDEQYF.

This clonotype has a handful of counts. The rearrangement uses TRBV25-1 and TRBJ2-1, with unresolved D. The germline CDR1 and CDR2 sequences are MGHDK and SYGVNS. Between the trimmed V and J ends, which lost 2 bases and 4 bases, there was a span of 9 bases. The CDR3 is 14 residues long. The CDR3 region is CASSELQPYNEQFF. Here the CDR3 DNA reads TGTGCCAGCAGTGAACTACAACCATACAATGAGCAGTTCTTC.

This chain joins TRBV7-9 and TRBJ2-1; 7 positions agree with TRBD2. This CDR3 has 12 residues. The J segment lost 8 bases and the V segment lost 6 bases, leaving 4 bases of the junction unmatched. Germline V gene sequence: CDR1 SEHNR, CDR2 FQNEAQ (reference sequence). The CDR3 coding sequence is TGTGCCAGCAGGTACGGACTAGATGAGCAGTTCTTC. Amino acids: CASRYGLDEQFF.

The chain has TRBV7-6 and TRBJ2-1; D gene uncertain. Germline V gene data show CDR1 as SGHVS and CDR2 as FNYEAQ. V was pared by 5 bases and J by 8 bases, with 16 bases between. The CDR3 has 14 amino acids. The CDR3, as DNA: TGTGCCAGCAGCCCGGGCCTTACGGTCGATGAGCAGTTCTTC. Translating it yields CASSPGLTVDEQFF.

The rearrangement links TRBV2 to TRBJ1-2; 8 bases are shared with TRBD1. CDR3 length: 18 residues. Germline V CDR1 and CDR2: SNHLY, FYNNEI. Unmatched junction bases numbered 13, after V lost 3 bases and J lost 1 base. The DNA of the CDR3 is TGTGCCAGCAGTGACGCCGGGGGGACAGGCTACTTTAACTATGGCTACACCTTC. As protein: CASSDAGGTGYFNYGYTF.

The J gene is TRBJ2-5, the V gene TRBV20-1; D is undetermined. The ends were cut back, 0 bases at V and 4 bases at J, with 9 bases in the middle. The CDR3 consists of 13 residues. Germline CDR1 reads DFQATT; CDR2 reads SNEGSKA (reference sequence). CDR3 in DNA: TGCAGTGCTAGAGATGTGGCTGTAGAGACCCAGTACTTC. Protein: CSARDVAVETQYF.

This clonotype occurred a few times. V is TRBV29-1 and J is TRBJ2-2; TRBD2 agrees at 10 bases. V was clipped by 7 bases and J by 7 bases; unmatched bases: 9. Germline CDR1 SQVTM, CDR2 ANQGSEA. The CDR3 has 14 residues. The CDR3 region has the DNA TGCAGCGGCTCCAGCGGGAGGGAGGTCGGGGAGCTGTTTTTT. Amino acid sequence: CSGSSGREVGELFF.

This clonotype has a handful of counts. This chain uses TRBV28 with TRBJ2-5; D is possibly TRBD1 or TRBD2 (5 bases each). Per germline, CDR1 MDHEN and CDR2 SYDVKM. V was trimmed by 2 bases and J by 9 bases, leaving 10 bases between them. This CDR3 comprises 12 residues. CDR3 nucleotide sequence: TGTGCCAGCAGTTTAGAAGTGGGGGCCCAGTACTTC. It translates to CASSLEVGAQYF.

This clonotype came up a few times. This chain links TRBV12-5 with TRBJ2-7; 11 bases are shared with TRBD2. Unmatched junction bases numbered 3, after V lost 5 bases and J lost 3 bases. CDR1 LGHNT and CDR2 FRNRAP come from the germline V gene. There are 14 residues in the CDR3. The chain's CDR3 is CASGTSGGLYEQYF. CDR3 bases: TGTGCTAGTGGTACTAGCGGGGGTCTCTACGAGCAGTACTTC.

The chain employs TRBV27 and TRBJ1-6, with D uncertain. This CDR3 has 16 residues. V lost 5 bases, J lost 0 bases, and 11 bases lay in between. CDR1 and CDR2 (germline): MNHEY, SMNVEV (reference sequence). In DNA form, the CDR3 reads TGTGCCAGCAGTCCACGACCGAGCTCCTATAATTCACCCCTCCACTTT. Residues: CASSPRPSSYNSPLHF.

Here the CDR3 DNA reads TGTGCCAGCAGCTCCTCCACAGGACTGGAGGGCTACACCTTC. This codes for CASSSSTGLEGYTF. The chain uses TRBV6-5 and TRBJ1-2; D might be TRBD1 (5 bases). The CDR3 covers 14 residues. CDR1 and CDR2 from the germline V gene are MNHEY and SVGAGI. V was cut by 6 bases and J by 8 bases, with 19 bases left in between.

V usage is TRBV20-1 and J usage is TRBJ2-5; TRBD1 might be the D (5 bases). The end of the DNA is better explained by TRBJ2-7, so the J call may be wrong. In germline, CDR1 is DFQATT, CDR2 SNEGSKA (reference sequence). The CDR3 length is 14 residues. The CDR3 DNA sequence: TGCAGTGCTAGAGATCCGGACACTAACTACGAGCAGTACTTC. It translates to CSARDPDTNYEQYF.

The chain joins TRBV5-1 to TRBJ2-1; 7 bases agree with TRBD1. This CDR3 comprises 16 residues. Trimming cost V 4 bases and J 3 bases; bases outside gene matches: 10. CDR1 and CDR2 (germline): SGHRS, YFSETQ. Here the CDR3 reads CASSIQGGAGYNEQFF. The DNA for the CDR3 is TGCGCCAGCAGCATCCAAGGGGGCGCAGGCTACAATGAGCAGTTCTTC. Filled out from reference TRBV5-1 and TRBJ2-1, the complete variable domain reads KAGVTQTPRYLIKTRGQQVTLSCSPISGHRSVSWYQQTPGQGLQFLFEYFSETQRNKGNFPGRFSGRQFSNSRSEMNVSTLELGDSALYLCASSIQGGAGYNEQFFGPGTRLTVL.

A word on this clonotype: A much larger clone differs by one base, so this may be a read error. J is TRBJ2-7 and V is TRBV7-9, with 9 positions matching TRBD1. Per the germline V gene, CDR1 is SEHNR and CDR2 is FQNEAQ (reference sequence). This CDR3 contains 14 residues. V was clipped by 10 bases and J by 7 bases; unmatched bases: 14. This CDR3 reads CATDRGQGYNEQYF. For the CDR3, the DNA is TGTGCCACCGATAGGGGACAGGGATACAATGAGCAGTACTTC.

This clonotype was picked up many times. The rearrangement links TRBV29-1 to TRBJ2-6, with D tentatively TRBD2 (5 bases). The CDR3 is 14 residues long. V was clipped by 6 bases and J by 0 bases, with 9 bases between them. Per the germline V gene, CDR1 is SQVTM and CDR2 is ANQGSEA. The CDR3 nucleotides are TGCAGCGTCTCCCGGGGCTCTGGGGCCAACGTCCTGACTTTC. Protein product: CSVSRGSGANVLTF.

The chain joins TRBV6-2 or TRBV6-3 to TRBJ2-1; D is possibly TRBD1 or TRBD2 (5 bases each). This CDR3 contains 14 residues. CDR1 MNHEY and CDR2 SVGEGT come from the germline V gene. The V end lost 5 bases, the J end lost 7 bases, and 15 bases lay between the germline ends. The DNA for the CDR3 is TGTGCCAGCAGTACCACCGGGACCTCTAATGAGCAGTTCTTC. It encodes CASSTTGTSNEQFF.

The chain links TRBV6-5 to TRBJ2-3; TRBD1 might be the D (5 bases). Germline V gives CDR1 MNHEY, CDR2 SVGAGI. There are 16 residues in the CDR3. Trimming took off 6 bases at V and 7 bases at J, with 23 bases between the two ends. DNA of the CDR3: TGTGCCAGCAGGTCCCACTCTATGAAGGGGCCCTATACGCAGTATTTT. Protein: CASRSHSMKGPYTQYF.

This clonotype was picked up many times. This chain joins TRBV20-1 and TRBJ2-1; TRBD2 aligns across 14 bases. J was trimmed by 5 bases and V by 6 bases; bases with no gene match: 3. Germline CDR1 is DFQATT and CDR2 is SNEGSKA (reference sequence). The CDR3 is made up of 14 amino acids. The DNA of the CDR3 is TGCAGTGCGATGACTAGCGGGAGGGACAATGAGCAGTTCTTC. Protein product: CSAMTSGRDNEQFF.

CDR3 bases: TGTGCTAGTGGTTTGGATGAGCAGTTCTTC. It is translated as CASGLDEQFF. This rearrangement joins TRBV12-5 to TRBJ2-1; D ambiguous. This CDR3 has 10 amino acids. Between the trimmed V and J ends, which lost 1 base and 8 bases, there was a span of 0 bases. Germline loops: CDR1 LGHNT, CDR2 FRNRAP.

This chain connects TRBV7-9 to TRBJ2-7; 8 nucleotides align to TRBD2. Trimming took 5 bases from V and 2 from J; bases not matched to a gene: 8. The germline V gene encodes CDR1 SEHNR and CDR2 FQNEAQ (reference sequence). This CDR3 region has 15 residues. Here the CDR3 DNA reads TGTGCCAGCAGCCCCACCCGGGGGGGTCCCTACGAGCAGTACTTC. This sequence encodes CASSPTRGGPYEQYF.

This chain joins TRBV9 and TRBJ1-4; D is undetermined. V was shortened by 0 bases and J by 3 bases, with 9 bases between the two germline ends. This CDR3 has 15 amino acids. Germline CDR1 reads SGDLS; CDR2 reads YYNGEE. Written as DNA, the CDR3 is TGTGCCAGCAGCGTAGTTGGGAGCGCTAATGAAAAACTGTTTTTT. This gives the protein CASSVVGSANEKLFF.

In its sample, this clonotype was seen a few times. The CDR3 here is CSARGEKNQETQYF. The DNA for the CDR3 is TGCAGTGCTAGAGGGGAGAAAAACCAAGAGACCCAGTACTTC. The V gene is TRBV20-1, the J gene TRBJ2-5, with a possible D match to TRBD2 (5 bases). The CDR3 runs 14 residues. V lost 1 base, J lost 0 bases, and 9 bases lay in between. Germline loops: CDR1 DFQATT, CDR2 SNEGSKA (reference sequence).

The genes are TRBV2 and TRBJ1-6, with D perhaps matching TRBD1 (5 bases). CDR3 size: 14 residues. CDR1 is SNHLY, CDR2 FYNNEI, per germline. The V end was cut by 3 bases, the J end by 9 bases, with 12 bases between. The CDR3 coding sequence is TGTGCCAGCAGTGATTTGGAGGGGCCTTCACCCCTCCACTTT. It yields the protein CASSDLEGPSPLHF.

V is TRBV7-2 and J is TRBJ2-5, with TRBD2 identical over 9 bases. Germline V CDR1 and CDR2: SGHTA, FQGNSA. The CDR3 sequence is 15 residues long. J was trimmed by 11 bases and V by 5 bases; bases with no gene match: 15. CDR3 DNA sequence: TGTGCCAGCAGCCCAGCGGGAGGTCTCTACAATGAGCAGTACTTC. It codes for CASSPAGGLYNEQYF.

This chain links TRBV4-2 with TRBJ2-7, with D tentatively TRBD1 or TRBD2 (5 bases each). Trimming removed 1 base from V and 2 bases from J, with 9 bases in between. CDR3 length: 14 amino acids. Germline values: CDR1 LGHNA, CDR2 YNFKEQ. CDR3 in amino acids: CASSQGWGTYEQYF. CDR3 DNA sequence: TGTGCCAGCAGCCAAGGTTGGGGGACCTACGAGCAGTACTTC.

The V gene is TRBV2, the J gene TRBJ1-2, with a weak D call TRBD1 (6 bases). V gave up 3 bases and J gave up 7 bases, with 15 bases separating them. Germline V gene lookup returns CDR1 SNHLY and CDR2 FYNNEI. The CDR3 spans 14 residues. CDR3 sequence: CASSDQQGVGGYTF. The CDR3 DNA follows: TGTGCCAGCAGTGATCAACAGGGTGTCGGTGGCTACACCTTC.

The CDR3 nucleotides read TGCGCCAGCAGCCTTTACGACGGGGGGTATAGCACAGATACGCAGTATTTT. Amino acid sequence: CASSLYDGGYSTDTQYF. This chain connects TRBV5-1 to TRBJ2-3; 7 bases are shared with TRBD2. Germline CDR1 reads SGHRS; CDR2 reads YFSETQ. The ends lost 4 bases at V and 0 bases at J; junction bases unmatched: 11. This CDR3 contains 17 residues.

The genes are TRBV9 and TRBJ2-3; 10 nucleotides align to TRBD2. The CDR3 has 15 amino acids. Unmatched junction bases numbered 4, after V lost 0 bases and J lost 6 bases. Germline-derived CDR1 and CDR2 are SGDLS and YYNGEE. The CDR3: CASSVGLAGDDTQYF. CDR3 nucleotides: TGTGCCAGCAGCGTAGGGCTAGCGGGAGACGATACGCAGTATTTT. The whole variable domain, filled in from reference TRBV9 and TRBJ2-3, reads DSGVTQTPKHLITATGQRVTLRCSPRSGDLSVYWYQQSLDQGLQFLIQYYNGEERAKGNILERFSAQQFPDLHSELNLSSLELGDSALYFCASSVGLAGDDTQYFGPGTRLTVL.

The rearrangement joins TRBV5-1 to TRBJ2-1, with TRBD2 identical over 14 bases. V was pared by 0 bases and J by 5 bases, with 7 bases of the junction left unmatched. The CDR3 is made up of 18 amino acids. CDR1 is SGHRS and CDR2 is YFSETQ in the germline V gene. The CDR3 region has the DNA TGCGCCAGCAGCTTGGAACCCGGGACTAGCGGGAGAGACAATGAGCAGTTCTTC. Its translation is CASSLEPGTSGRDNEQFF. Complete variable domain (other parts from reference TRBV5-1 and TRBJ2-1): KAGVTQTPRYLIKTRGQQVTLSCSPISGHRSVSWYQQTPGQGLQFLFEYFSETQRNKGNFPGRFSGRQFSNSRSEMNVSTLELGDSALYLCASSLEPGTSGRDNEQFFGPGTRLTVL.